This TCR beta chain stems from a study of shared clonotypes between healthy human individuals. General study findings and limits: Larger estimated richness was generally recorded for naive subsets relative to memory subsets. Researchers sampled only blood; tissue repertoires likely differ.

Using immunoSEQ multiplex PCR, the repertoire was profiled, and TCRdb retains in-frame clones only, with some absent. Of 2.3 million or so clones listed, about 92% are singletons. Comments on this clone: Its antigen is currently unknown.

Trimming stripped 7 bases from V and 7 bases from J, with 17 bases between. From germline, CDR1 is LGHNT and CDR2 FRNRAP. The CDR3 contains 14 residues. The TCR was taken from a man aged 18-30 years in good health. Some clones in this sample may be carry-over from other donors' samples. The sequencing sample was made of naive CD4+ T cells from PBMCs. Indicated subset: CD45RA+ positively selected. This chain connects TRBV12-5 to TRBJ1-5; D not certain. The CDR3 region is CASATGSLGQPQHF. CDR3 bases: TGTGCTAGTGCCACCGGCTCCCTTGGGCAGCCCCAGCATTTT.